A single sample is the source of the 2 T cell receptor beta chains below, sequenced in a study of cytomegalovirus exposure and HLA in healthy donors. The primer mix had 60 Vbeta and 13 Jbeta primers. Profiling relied on immunoSEQ multiplex PCR, and the TCRdb table lists in-frame clones only, not all of them. The sample includes 200,000 or so clones, 81% seen only once; the top ten take approximately 3.9%. Sequencing used PBMCs. The receptors come from a man aged 50-59 years in good health and CMV-seronegative.

This chain joins TRBV2 and TRBJ2-1, with unresolved D. V was trimmed by 4 bases and J by 9 bases, leaving 10 bases between them. Looked up from germline, CDR1 is SNHLY and CDR2 is FYNNEI. The CDR3 is 12 residues long. The CDR3 coding sequence is TGTGCCAGCAGTGGAGGCATGGGTGAGCAGTTCTTC. Its protein is CASSGGMGEQFF.

The chain carries TRBV5-1 and TRBJ1-1; weak D call: TRBD1 (5 bases). V dropped 0 bases and J dropped 5 bases, with 8 bases sitting between them. Germline V CDR1 and CDR2: SGHRS, YFSETQ. This CDR3 has 13 amino acids. CDR3 amino acids: CASSLDGGTEAFF. The CDR3 nucleotides read TGCGCCAGCAGCTTGGACGGGGGAACTGAAGCTTTCTTT. Drawing the rest from reference TRBV5-1 and TRBJ1-1, the complete variable domain is KAGVTQTPRYLIKTRGQQVTLSCSPISGHRSVSWYQQTPGQGLQFLFEYFSETQRNKGNFPGRFSGRQFSNSRSEMNVSTLELGDSALYLCASSLDGGTEAFFGQGTRLTVV.